Below, 3 T cell receptor beta chains from the same sample are listed, as sequenced in a study of neurological immune-mediated disorders. TCRdb re-analysed the 5' RACE reads in MiXCR, keeping a single row per CDR3 protein. The repertoire holds about 22,000 distinct CDR3 sequences, 10% seen once, with 20% to 25% in the top ten. The sequencing sample was made of PBMCs. Receptors were obtained from a woman aged 55 to 70 with HTLV-1-associated myelopathy (HAM/TSP).

This clonotype appeared many times. The chain uses TRBV5-1 and TRBJ1-4, with D uncertain. The CDR3 is made up of 14 amino acids. Germline V lookup: CDR1 SGHRS, CDR2 YFSETQ. V was pared by 2 bases and J by 4 bases, with 9 bases between. The CDR3 sequence is CASSLGQSNEKLFF. CDR3 nucleotides: TGCGCCAGCAGCTTAGGCCAGAGTAATGAAAAACTGTTTTTT.

This clonotype has ten or more counts. The chain joins TRBV25-1 to TRBJ1-2; tentatively, D is TRBD1 (6 bases). Per germline, CDR1 MGHDK and CDR2 SYGVNS. V lost 2 bases and J 8 bases, leaving 15 bases between the germline ends. The CDR3 spans 14 residues. The CDR3 region has the DNA TGTGCCAGCAGTGAAGACACAGGGTATTCCGGCTACACCTTC. As protein: CASSEDTGYSGYTF.

To note about this clonotype: This may stem from a read error, because a much larger clone lies one nucleotide away. This chain links TRBV9 with TRBJ2-2; a weak D match, TRBD1 (5 bases). The V end was cut by 4 bases, the J end by 4 bases, with 14 bases between. The CDR3 has 15 residues. Germline CDR1 SGDLS, CDR2 YYNGEE. The CDR3 protein is CASSPSGLGTGELFF. CDR3 DNA: TGTGCCAGCAGCCCGTCAGGGTTAGGCACCGGGGAGCTGTTTTTT.